A selection of T cell receptor beta chains follows, all from one sample in a study of blood T cell repertoires in COVID-19. Produced via immunoSEQ multiplex PCR; TCRdb's table is partial and in-frame only. The sample yields roughly 69,000 clones, less than 85% seen once. The sequenced sample consisted of peripheral blood. The receptor source for this set is a man aged 45-60 years with COVID-19, enrolled during active disease. The CDR3 runs from the conserved cysteine through the conserved F or W. A D gene is named only where the DNA matches it firmly. Not all rows give a size; the values are once, few, many and, for expanded clones, a class.

cdr3_length: 13; j_call: TRBJ1-1; clone_size: NA; d_call: NA; v_call: TRBV7-9; cdr3_nt: TGTGCCAGCAGCTTACGGTCGAACACTGAAGCTTTCTTT; cdr3_aa: CASSLRSNTEAFF
cdr3_length: 16; j_call: TRBJ2-1; clone_size: NA; d_call: TRBD2; v_call: TRBV5-1; cdr3_nt: TGCGCCAGCAGGTATGCCGGGACTAGCTCCTACAATGAGCAGTTCTTC; cdr3_aa: CASRYAGTSSYNEQFF
cdr3_length: 14; j_call: TRBJ2-3; clone_size: NA; d_call: TRBD2; v_call: TRBV7-3; cdr3_nt: TGTGCCAGCAGCGGCGGGGGACGCACAGATACGCAGTATTTT; cdr3_aa: CASSGGGRTDTQYF
cdr3_length: 16; j_call: TRBJ1-4; clone_size: few; d_call: NA; v_call: TRBV4-1; cdr3_nt: TGCGCCAGCAGCCAGCCCTACGGGATAACTAATGAAAAACTGTTTTTT; cdr3_aa: CASSQPYGITNEKLFF
cdr3_length: 16; j_call: TRBJ2-1; clone_size: NA; d_call: TRBD1; v_call: TRBV7-9; cdr3_nt: TGTGCCAGCAGCTCAGGCTTGGGACAGGGCTACAATGAGCAGTTCTTC; cdr3_aa: CASSSGLGQGYNEQFF
cdr3_length: 15; j_call: TRBJ2-6; clone_size: NA; d_call: NA; v_call: TRBV9; cdr3_nt: TGTGCCAGCAGCGTAGGTCACGGGGGGGCCAACGTCCTGACTTTC; cdr3_aa: CASSVGHGGANVLTF
cdr3_length: 13; j_call: TRBJ1-1; clone_size: NA; d_call: NA; v_call: TRBV19; cdr3_nt: TGTGCCAGTAGTAGCGGTCTCGCCACTGAAGCTTTCTTT; cdr3_aa: CASSSGLATEAFF
cdr3_length: 16; j_call: TRBJ2-1; clone_size: NA; d_call: NA; v_call: TRBV3-1/TRBV3-2; cdr3_nt: TGTGCCAGCAGCCCACGGTTTAGCGGCGCCTACAATGAGCAGTTCTTC; cdr3_aa: CASSPRFSGAYNEQFF
cdr3_length: 18; j_call: TRBJ2-1; clone_size: NA; d_call: TRBD1; v_call: TRBV7-8; cdr3_nt: TGTGCCAGCAGCTTAGCGATAAGCTCAGGGGGAGTTGACAATGAGCAGTTCTTC; cdr3_aa: CASSLAISSGGVDNEQFF
cdr3_length: 13; j_call: TRBJ2-5; clone_size: NA; d_call: NA; v_call: TRBV4-1; cdr3_nt: TGCGCCAGCAGCCTTGCGTACCAAGAGACCCAGTACTTC; cdr3_aa: CASSLAYQETQYF
cdr3_length: 15; j_call: TRBJ2-3; clone_size: NA; d_call: NA; v_call: TRBV9; cdr3_nt: TGTGCCAGCAGCCTCTACCGCCAAAGCACAGATACGCAGTATTTT; cdr3_aa: CASSLYRQSTDTQYF
cdr3_length: 16; j_call: TRBJ2-7; clone_size: few; d_call: NA; v_call: TRBV2; cdr3_nt: TGTGCCAGCAGCGAATCCGGGACACCCCTCTCCTACGAGCAGTACTTC; cdr3_aa: CASSESGTPLSYEQYF
cdr3_length: 24; j_call: TRBJ2-3; clone_size: NA; d_call: TRBD2; v_call: TRBV23-1; cdr3_nt: TGCGCCAGCAGTCAATCAGCCGAGGGACCCCAGGGGACCCAACGGGGGGGCATCACAGATACGCAGTATTTT; cdr3_aa: CASSQSAEGPQGTQRGGITDTQYF
cdr3_length: 18; j_call: TRBJ2-3; clone_size: NA; d_call: TRBD2; v_call: TRBV3-1/TRBV3-2; cdr3_nt: TGTGCCAGCAGCCAACTTGGACTAGCGGGGGCCTCGGGGCAGACGCAGTATTTT; cdr3_aa: CASSQLGLAGASGQTQYF
cdr3_length: 14; j_call: TRBJ1-2; clone_size: NA; d_call: NA; v_call: TRBV7-9; cdr3_nt: TGTGCCAGCAGCTCCACCCAGGGATCCTCTGGCTACACCTTC; cdr3_aa: CASSSTQGSSGYTF
cdr3_length: 15; j_call: TRBJ1-5; clone_size: few; d_call: NA; v_call: TRBV3-1/TRBV3-2; cdr3_nt: TGTGCCAGCAGCCCTACCGGGACATCTGCCCGGCCCCAGCATTTT; cdr3_aa: CASSPTGTSARPQHF
cdr3_length: 14; j_call: TRBJ1-2; clone_size: few; d_call: NA; v_call: TRBV6-5; cdr3_nt: TGTGCCAGCAGTTACGAGACAGACGGTTATGGCTACACCTTC; cdr3_aa: CASSYETDGYGYTF
cdr3_length: 12; j_call: TRBJ1-2; clone_size: NA; d_call: NA; v_call: TRBV6-5; cdr3_nt: TGTGCCAGCAGTTACCGGGGGTATGGCTACACCTTC; cdr3_aa: CASSYRGYGYTF
cdr3_length: 14; j_call: TRBJ1-5; clone_size: NA; d_call: NA; v_call: TRBV5-6; cdr3_nt: TGTGCCAGCAGCTTGGCGCCAGGGAATCAGCCCCAGCATTTT; cdr3_aa: CASSLAPGNQPQHF
cdr3_length: 14; j_call: TRBJ2-5; clone_size: NA; d_call: NA; v_call: TRBV5-4; cdr3_nt: TGTGCCAGCAGCTTGGCCTCCTTCCGAGAGACCCAGTACTTC; cdr3_aa: CASSLASFRETQYF
cdr3_length: 17; j_call: TRBJ2-6; clone_size: NA; d_call: TRBD1; v_call: TRBV4-2; cdr3_nt: TGTGCCACTCTGAGGGGGACAGGGGCTTCTGGGGCCAACGTCCTGACTTTC; cdr3_aa: CATLRGTGASGANVLTF
cdr3_length: 13; j_call: TRBJ2-7; clone_size: NA; d_call: NA; v_call: TRBV6-5; cdr3_nt: TGTGCCAGCAGTTACTTCCAGGGGTACGAGCAGTACTTC; cdr3_aa: CASSYFQGYEQYF
cdr3_length: 12; j_call: TRBJ1-1; clone_size: once; d_call: NA; v_call: TRBV11-1; cdr3_nt: TGTGCCAGCAGCTTAGTCAGGGGTGAAGCTTTCTTT; cdr3_aa: CASSLVRGEAFF
cdr3_length: 15; j_call: TRBJ2-5; clone_size: NA; d_call: NA; v_call: TRBV30; cdr3_nt: TGTGCCTGGAGTGTACAGAGGACTCAAGGGGAGACCCAGTACTTC; cdr3_aa: CAWSVQRTQGETQYF
cdr3_length: 12; j_call: TRBJ2-3; clone_size: NA; d_call: TRBD2; v_call: TRBV28; cdr3_nt: TGTGCCAGCGGGGGGGACACAGATACGCAGTATTTT; cdr3_aa: CASGGDTDTQYF
cdr3_length: 16; j_call: TRBJ1-2; clone_size: NA; d_call: NA; v_call: TRBV21-1; cdr3_nt: TGTGCCAGCAGCAAAGCGGTCGAGGGGGCTCGGTATGGCTACACCTTC; cdr3_aa: CASSKAVEGARYGYTF
cdr3_length: 19; j_call: TRBJ2-5; clone_size: NA; d_call: TRBD1; v_call: TRBV9; cdr3_nt: TGTGCCAGCAGCAACCCGAGACAAGGGACAGGGAGTAACCAAGAGACCCAGTACTTC; cdr3_aa: CASSNPRQGTGSNQETQYF
cdr3_length: 14; j_call: TRBJ2-7; clone_size: NA; d_call: TRBD1; v_call: TRBV18; cdr3_nt: TGTGCCAGCTCACTTCGGGACAGGGGTTACGAGCAGTACTTC; cdr3_aa: CASSLRDRGYEQYF
cdr3_length: 13; j_call: TRBJ1-6; clone_size: NA; d_call: NA; v_call: TRBV9; cdr3_nt: TGTGCCAGCAGCGTAGTACAGGATTCACCCCTCCACTTT; cdr3_aa: CASSVVQDSPLHF
cdr3_length: 14; j_call: TRBJ1-3; clone_size: NA; d_call: TRBD1; v_call: TRBV5-1; cdr3_nt: TGCGCCAGCAGCGGAGGGACAGCTGGAAACACCATATATTTT; cdr3_aa: CASSGGTAGNTIYF
cdr3_length: 14; j_call: TRBJ1-2; clone_size: NA; d_call: TRBD1; v_call: TRBV5-1; cdr3_nt: TGCGCCAGCAGCTTCGGACAGGGAGAAGGGGGCTACACCTTC; cdr3_aa: CASSFGQGEGGYTF
cdr3_length: 17; j_call: TRBJ1-6; clone_size: NA; d_call: TRBD1; v_call: TRBV18; cdr3_nt: TGTGCCAGCTCACCGGACAGGGGGAGCTCCTATAATTCACCCCTCCACTTT; cdr3_aa: CASSPDRGSSYNSPLHF
cdr3_length: 17; j_call: TRBJ2-3; clone_size: NA; d_call: TRBD1; v_call: TRBV27; cdr3_nt: TGTGCCAGCAGTGTTGGGACCGGGACAGGGCGTCCAGATACGCAGTATTTT; cdr3_aa: CASSVGTGTGRPDTQYF
cdr3_length: 13; j_call: TRBJ1-1; clone_size: once; d_call: NA; v_call: TRBV12-3/TRBV12-4; cdr3_nt: TGTGCCAGCAGTTTCCGGGAGAACACTGAAGCTTTCTTT; cdr3_aa: CASSFRENTEAFF
cdr3_length: 15; j_call: TRBJ2-1; clone_size: NA; d_call: NA; v_call: TRBV3-1/TRBV3-2; cdr3_nt: TGTGCCAGCAGCCCGCCGAGCGGGTTGTACAATGAGCAGTTCTTC; cdr3_aa: CASSPPSGLYNEQFF
cdr3_length: 13; j_call: TRBJ1-1; clone_size: NA; d_call: NA; v_call: TRBV7-9; cdr3_nt: TGTGCCAGCTCGGGCAGGGGGAACACTGAAGCTTTCTTT; cdr3_aa: CASSGRGNTEAFF
cdr3_length: 15; j_call: TRBJ1-1; clone_size: NA; d_call: NA; v_call: TRBV7-9; cdr3_nt: TGTGCCAGCAGATTCGGAGCTTCCCAGAACACTGAAGCTTTCTTT; cdr3_aa: CASRFGASQNTEAFF
cdr3_length: 14; j_call: TRBJ2-7; clone_size: NA; d_call: TRBD1; v_call: TRBV5-4; cdr3_nt: TGTGCCAGCCAACTTCAGGGGGCTAGGAACGAGCAGTACTTC; cdr3_aa: CASQLQGARNEQYF
cdr3_length: 15; j_call: TRBJ2-2; clone_size: NA; d_call: NA; v_call: TRBV6-5; cdr3_nt: TGTGCCAGCAGGGGGGAGGCGGCGAACACCGGGGAGCTGTTTTTT; cdr3_aa: CASRGEAANTGELFF
cdr3_length: 13; j_call: TRBJ1-4; clone_size: few; d_call: NA; v_call: TRBV6-5; cdr3_nt: TGTGCCAGCAGTTACCAAACAGACAGACAACTGTTTTTT; cdr3_aa: CASSYQTDRQLFF
cdr3_length: 15; j_call: TRBJ2-5; clone_size: NA; d_call: NA; v_call: TRBV6-5; cdr3_nt: TGTGCCAGCACCACCGATGGGGGGGCCCCTGAGACCCAGTACTTC; cdr3_aa: CASTTDGGAPETQYF
cdr3_length: 18; j_call: TRBJ1-5; clone_size: NA; d_call: TRBD1; v_call: TRBV4-1; cdr3_nt: TGCGCCAGCAGCCAAGGGGGACAGGGGGAGGTAGGCAATCAGCCCCAGCATTTT; cdr3_aa: CASSQGGQGEVGNQPQHF
cdr3_length: 15; j_call: TRBJ2-3; clone_size: NA; d_call: TRBD2; v_call: TRBV7-9; cdr3_nt: TGTGCCAGCAGCCCTAGCGGAATCCTCACAGATACGCAGTATTTT; cdr3_aa: CASSPSGILTDTQYF
cdr3_length: 13; j_call: TRBJ1-1; clone_size: many; d_call: NA; v_call: TRBV7-2; cdr3_nt: TGTGCCAGCAGCTTAGGGGGCTCGTGGGGAGCTTTCTTT; cdr3_aa: CASSLGGSWGAFF